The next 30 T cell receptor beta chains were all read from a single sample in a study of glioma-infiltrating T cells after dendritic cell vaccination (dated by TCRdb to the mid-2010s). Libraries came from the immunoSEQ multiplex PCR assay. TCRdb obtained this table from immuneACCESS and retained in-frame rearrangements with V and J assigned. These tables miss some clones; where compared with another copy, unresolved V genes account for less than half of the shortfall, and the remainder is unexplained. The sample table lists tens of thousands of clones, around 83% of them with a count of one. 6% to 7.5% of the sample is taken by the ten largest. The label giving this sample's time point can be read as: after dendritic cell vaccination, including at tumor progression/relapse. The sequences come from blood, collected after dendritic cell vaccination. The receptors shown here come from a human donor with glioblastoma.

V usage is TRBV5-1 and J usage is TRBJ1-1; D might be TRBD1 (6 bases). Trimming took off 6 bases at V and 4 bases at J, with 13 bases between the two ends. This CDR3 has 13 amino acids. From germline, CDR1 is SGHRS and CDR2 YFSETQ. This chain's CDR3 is CASTTPGATEAFF. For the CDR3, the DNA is TGCGCCAGCACCACCCCAGGGGCCACTGAAGCTTTCTTT.

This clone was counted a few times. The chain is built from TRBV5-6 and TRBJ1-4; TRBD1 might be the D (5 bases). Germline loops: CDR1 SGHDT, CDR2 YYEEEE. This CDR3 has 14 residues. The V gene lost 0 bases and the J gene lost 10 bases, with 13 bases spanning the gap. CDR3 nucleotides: TGTGCCAGCAGCTTGGCAGGGCAGAAAGGAAAACTGTTTTTT. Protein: CASSLAGQKGKLFF.

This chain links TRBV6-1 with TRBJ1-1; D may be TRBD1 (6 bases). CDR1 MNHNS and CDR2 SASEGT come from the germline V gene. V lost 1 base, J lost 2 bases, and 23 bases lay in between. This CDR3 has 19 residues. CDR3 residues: CASSEEVLTGYWENTEAFF. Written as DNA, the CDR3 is TGTGCCAGCAGTGAAGAAGTTTTAACAGGGTATTGGGAAAACACTGAAGCTTTCTTT.

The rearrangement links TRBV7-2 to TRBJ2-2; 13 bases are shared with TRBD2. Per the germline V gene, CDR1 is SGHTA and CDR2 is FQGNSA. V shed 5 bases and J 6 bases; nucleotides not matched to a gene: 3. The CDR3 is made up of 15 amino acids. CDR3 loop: CASSPGTSGAGELFF. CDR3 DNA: TGTGCCAGCAGCCCCGGGACTAGCGGGGCCGGGGAGCTGTTTTTT. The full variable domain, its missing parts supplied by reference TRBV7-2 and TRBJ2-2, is GAGVSQSPSNKVTEKGKDVELRCDPISGHTALYWYRQSLGQGLEFLIYFQGNSAPDKSGLPSDRFSAERTGGSVSTLTIQRTQQEDSAVYLCASSPGTSGAGELFFGEGSRLTVL.

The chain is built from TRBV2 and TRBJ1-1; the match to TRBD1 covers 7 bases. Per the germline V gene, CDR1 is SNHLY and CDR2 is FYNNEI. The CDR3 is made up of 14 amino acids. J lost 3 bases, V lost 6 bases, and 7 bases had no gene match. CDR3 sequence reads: CASRVDQGDTEAFF. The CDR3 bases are TGTGCCAGCAGGGTCGATCAGGGGGACACTGAAGCTTTCTTT.

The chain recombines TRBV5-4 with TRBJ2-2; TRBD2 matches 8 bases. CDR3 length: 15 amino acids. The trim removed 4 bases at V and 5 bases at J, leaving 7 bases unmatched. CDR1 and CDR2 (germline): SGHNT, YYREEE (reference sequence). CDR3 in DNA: TGTGCCAGCAGCACCTCCGGGGGGGCTACCGGGGAGCTGTTTTTT. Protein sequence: CASSTSGGATGELFF.

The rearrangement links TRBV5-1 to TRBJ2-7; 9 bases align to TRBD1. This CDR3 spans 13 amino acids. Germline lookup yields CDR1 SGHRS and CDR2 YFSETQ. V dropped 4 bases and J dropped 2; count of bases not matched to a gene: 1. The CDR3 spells CASSRDRAYEQYF. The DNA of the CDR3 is TGCGCCAGCAGCAGGGACAGGGCCTACGAGCAGTACTTC.

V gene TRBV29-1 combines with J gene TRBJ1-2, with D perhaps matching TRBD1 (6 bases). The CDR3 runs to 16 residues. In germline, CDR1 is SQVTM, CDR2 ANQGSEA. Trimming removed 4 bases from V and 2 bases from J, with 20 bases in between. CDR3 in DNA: TGCAGCGTTGTCCCTCAGGGGCCGACCGCGAACTATGGCTACACCTTC. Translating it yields CSVVPQGPTANYGYTF.

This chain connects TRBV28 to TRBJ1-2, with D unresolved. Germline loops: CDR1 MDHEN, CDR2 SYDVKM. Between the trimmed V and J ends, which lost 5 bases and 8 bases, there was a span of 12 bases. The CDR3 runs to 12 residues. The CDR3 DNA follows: TGTGCCAGCAGTAGCGGCCTAAGGGGCTACACCTTC. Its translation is CASSSGLRGYTF.

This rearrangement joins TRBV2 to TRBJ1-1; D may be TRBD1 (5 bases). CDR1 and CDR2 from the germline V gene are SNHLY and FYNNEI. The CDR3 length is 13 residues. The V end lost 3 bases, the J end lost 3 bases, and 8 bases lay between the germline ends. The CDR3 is CASSDRAHTEAFF. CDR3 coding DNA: TGTGCCAGCAGTGACAGGGCCCACACTGAAGCTTTCTTT.

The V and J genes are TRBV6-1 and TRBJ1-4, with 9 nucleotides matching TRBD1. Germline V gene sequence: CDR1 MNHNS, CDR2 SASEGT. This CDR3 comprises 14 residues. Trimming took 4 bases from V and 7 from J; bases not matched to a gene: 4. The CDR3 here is CASSAGQGSEKLFF. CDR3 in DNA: TGTGCCAGCAGTGCCGGACAGGGGAGTGAAAAACTGTTTTTT.

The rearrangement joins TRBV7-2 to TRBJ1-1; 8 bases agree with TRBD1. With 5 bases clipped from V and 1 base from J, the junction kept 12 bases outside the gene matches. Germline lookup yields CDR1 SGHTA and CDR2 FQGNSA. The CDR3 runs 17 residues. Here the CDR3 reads CASSILTGALGNTEAFF. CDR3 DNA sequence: TGTGCCAGCAGCATCCTGACAGGGGCGTTAGGGAACACTGAAGCTTTCTTT.

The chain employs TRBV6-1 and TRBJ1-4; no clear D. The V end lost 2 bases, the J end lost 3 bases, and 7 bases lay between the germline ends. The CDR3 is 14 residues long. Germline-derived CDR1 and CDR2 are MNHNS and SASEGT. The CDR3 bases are TGTGCCAGCAGTGAAAACACCCCTAATGAAAAACTGTTTTTT. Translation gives CASSENTPNEKLFF.

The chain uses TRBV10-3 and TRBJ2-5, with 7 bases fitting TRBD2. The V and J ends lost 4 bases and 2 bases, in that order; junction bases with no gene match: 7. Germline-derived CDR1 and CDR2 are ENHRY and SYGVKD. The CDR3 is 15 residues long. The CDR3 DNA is TGTGCCATCAGTGGTCTAGCGGCAGGGCAAGAGACCCAGTACTTC. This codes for CAISGLAAGQETQYF.

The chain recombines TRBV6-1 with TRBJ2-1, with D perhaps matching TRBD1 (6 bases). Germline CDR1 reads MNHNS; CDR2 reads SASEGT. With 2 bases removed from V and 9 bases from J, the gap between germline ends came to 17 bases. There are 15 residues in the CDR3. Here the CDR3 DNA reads TGTGCCAGCAGTGAATATGGACAGCGATATGGTGAGCAGTTCTTC. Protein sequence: CASSEYGQRYGEQFF.

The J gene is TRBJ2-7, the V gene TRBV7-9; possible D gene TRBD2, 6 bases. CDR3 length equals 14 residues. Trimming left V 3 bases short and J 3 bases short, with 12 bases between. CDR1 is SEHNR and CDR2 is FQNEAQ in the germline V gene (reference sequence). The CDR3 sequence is CASSFGAGFYEQYF. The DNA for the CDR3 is TGTGCCAGCAGCTTTGGGGCGGGGTTCTACGAGCAGTACTTC.

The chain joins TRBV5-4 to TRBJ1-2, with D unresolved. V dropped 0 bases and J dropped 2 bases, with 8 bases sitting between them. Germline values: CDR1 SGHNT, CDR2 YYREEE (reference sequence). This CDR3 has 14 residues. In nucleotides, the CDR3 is TGTGCCAGCAGCTTGGGTAGCTCCAACTATGGCTACACCTTC. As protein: CASSLGSSNYGYTF.

The CDR3 DNA follows: TGTGCCAGCAGCTTGCTCCGGGATGAGCAGTTCTTC. This codes for CASSLLRDEQFF. This chain uses TRBV5-6 with TRBJ2-1; D uncertain. CDR1 and CDR2 from the germline V gene are SGHDT and YYEEEE. The germline V and J ends were trimmed by 1 base and 8 bases, with 7 bases remaining between them. The CDR3 is 12 amino acids.

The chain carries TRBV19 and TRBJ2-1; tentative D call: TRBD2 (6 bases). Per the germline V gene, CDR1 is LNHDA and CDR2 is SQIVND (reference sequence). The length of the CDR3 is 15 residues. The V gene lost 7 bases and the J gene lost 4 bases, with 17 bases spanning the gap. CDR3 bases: TGTGCCAGTACCCCAGCCGGGGGTCAGTACAATGAGCAGTTCTTC. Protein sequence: CASTPAGGQYNEQFF.

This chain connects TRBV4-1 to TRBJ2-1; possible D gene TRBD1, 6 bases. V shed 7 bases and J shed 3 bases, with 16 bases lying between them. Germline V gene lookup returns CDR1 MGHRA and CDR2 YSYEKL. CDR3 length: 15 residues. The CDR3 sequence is CASNPVGRGYNEQFF. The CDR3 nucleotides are TGCGCCAGCAACCCTGTCGGCAGGGGCTACAATGAGCAGTTCTTC.

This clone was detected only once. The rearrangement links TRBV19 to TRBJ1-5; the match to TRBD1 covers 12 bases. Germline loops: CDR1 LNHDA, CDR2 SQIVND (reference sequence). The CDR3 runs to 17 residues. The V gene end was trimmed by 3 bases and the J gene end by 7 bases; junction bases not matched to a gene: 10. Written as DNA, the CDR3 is TGTGCCAGTAGTATTCTTGCGGGACAGGGGGCAAGCCAGCCCCAGCATTTT. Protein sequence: CASSILAGQGASQPQHF.

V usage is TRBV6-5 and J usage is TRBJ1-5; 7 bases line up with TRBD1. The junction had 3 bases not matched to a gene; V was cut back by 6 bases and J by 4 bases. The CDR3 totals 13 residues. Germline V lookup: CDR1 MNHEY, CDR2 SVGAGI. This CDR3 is CASSSGQNQPQHF. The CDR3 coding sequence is TGTGCCAGCAGCTCGGGACAGAATCAGCCCCAGCATTTT.

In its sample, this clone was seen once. The CDR3 reads CASSANRGANEKLFF. The DNA of the CDR3 is TGTGCCAGCAGTGCAAACAGGGGGGCTAATGAAAAACTGTTTTTT. The chain joins TRBV6-4 to TRBJ1-4, with 8 bases aligning to TRBD1. Looked up from germline, CDR1 is MRHNA and CDR2 is SNTAGT. The V and J ends lost 4 bases and 3 bases, in that order; junction bases with no gene match: 4. The CDR3 loop spans 15 amino acids.

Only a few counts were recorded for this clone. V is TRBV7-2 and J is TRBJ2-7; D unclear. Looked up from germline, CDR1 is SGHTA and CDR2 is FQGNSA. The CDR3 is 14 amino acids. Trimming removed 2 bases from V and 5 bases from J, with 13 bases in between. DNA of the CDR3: TGTGCCAGCAGCTTATCCCCCAGCGTCGACGAGCAGTACTTC. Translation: CASSLSPSVDEQYF. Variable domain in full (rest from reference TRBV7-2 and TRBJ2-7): GAGVSQSPSNKVTEKGKDVELRCDPISGHTALYWYRQSLGQGLEFLIYFQGNSAPDKSGLPSDRFSAERTGGSVSTLTIQRTQQEDSAVYLCASSLSPSVDEQYFGPGTRLTVT.

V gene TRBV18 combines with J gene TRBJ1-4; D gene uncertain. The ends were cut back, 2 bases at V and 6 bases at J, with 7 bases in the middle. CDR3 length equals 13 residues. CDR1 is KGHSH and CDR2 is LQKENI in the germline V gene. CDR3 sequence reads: CASSPGSDEKLFF. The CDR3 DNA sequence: TGTGCCAGCTCACCAGGGAGCGATGAAAAACTGTTTTTT.

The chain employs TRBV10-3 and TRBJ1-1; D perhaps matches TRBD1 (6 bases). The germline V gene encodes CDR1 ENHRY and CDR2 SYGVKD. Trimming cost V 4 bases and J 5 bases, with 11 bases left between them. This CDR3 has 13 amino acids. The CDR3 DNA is TGTGCCATCAGTGGGGGGCCGGGGACTGAAGCTTTCTTT. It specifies CAISGGPGTEAFF.

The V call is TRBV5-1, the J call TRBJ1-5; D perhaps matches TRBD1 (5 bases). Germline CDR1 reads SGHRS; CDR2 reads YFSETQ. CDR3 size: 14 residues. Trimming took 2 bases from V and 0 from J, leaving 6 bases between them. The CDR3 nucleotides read TGCGCCAGCAGCTTAGGGGTTAGCAATCAGCCCCAGCATTTT. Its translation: CASSLGVSNQPQHF.

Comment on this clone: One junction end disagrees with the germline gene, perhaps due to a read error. In DNA form, the CDR3 reads TGTGCCAGCAGCTGGATCGGGATCTTC. Its protein product is CASSWIGIF. The rearrangement links TRBV5-8 to TRBJ1-2; D is unclear. The CDR3 extends over 9 amino acids. The V gene's germline CDR1 is SGHTS and CDR2 YDEGEE.

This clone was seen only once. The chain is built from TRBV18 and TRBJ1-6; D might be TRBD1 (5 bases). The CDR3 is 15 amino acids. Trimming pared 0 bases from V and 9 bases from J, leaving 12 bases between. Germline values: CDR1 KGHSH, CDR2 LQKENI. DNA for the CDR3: TGTGCCAGCTCACCACCGGGGGGGAATGCTTCACCCCTCCACTTT. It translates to CASSPPGGNASPLHF.

The CDR3 loop reads CASSRAYEQYF. CDR3 coding DNA: TGTGCCAGCAGCCGCGCATACGAGCAGTACTTC. This rearrangement joins TRBV5-6 to TRBJ2-7; the D is unclear. The germline gives CDR1 SGHDT, CDR2 YYEEEE. The CDR3 totals 11 residues. The V and J ends lost 4 bases and 4 bases respectively, with 6 bases between them.